This T cell receptor (beta chain) stems from a study of beta chain features in type 1 diabetes. Study-level findings and limits: For cells with high TCR expression, cDNA sequencing could yield over-representation. People with Type 1 diabetes carried modestly yet significantly shorter TCRB CDR3s in all four CD4+ subsets. More deletions and fewer insertions at VDJ junctions were found in patients with type 1 diabetes.

The entirety of the isolated RNA underwent reverse transcription, so expressed TCRB transcripts were sequenced. Regulatory, naive and central memory T cell samples averaged around 3.6 million reads. This table comes from immunoSEQ multiplex PCR, and its TCRdb copy is limited to in-frame clones, with some not included. This sample has 310,000 or so clones; 15% occur once, and the top ten carry approximately 0.015%. A heparinised blood draw that averaged about 110 mL was obtained once from each donor. This clone came up a few times. Antigen unknown. The CDR3 sequence is 20 residues long. After removal of 0 bases from V and 0 bases from J, the junction contained 13 bases not matched to a gene. Per germline, CDR1 GTSNPN and CDR2 SVGIG (reference sequence).

The chain recombines TRBV30 with TRBJ2-7, with 14 bases lining up with TRBD2. Sequencing input: naive CD4+ T cells from blood. This sequence was found in a man between 18 and 35 years old with type 1 diabetes. The CDR3 coding sequence is TGTGCCTGGAGTGTAGCCCCTGGGACTAGCGGGAGAGGGAACTCCTACGAGCAGTACTTC. Translating gives CAWSVAPGTSGRGNSYEQYF.